What follows is one T cell receptor (beta chain) and its context. These data come from a study of blood T cell repertoires in COVID-19. Sequencing used immunoSEQ multiplex PCR; TCRdb keeps in-frame clones, though not all of them. The data show about 200,000 clones, around 85% seen once. Germline values: CDR1 MGHRA, CDR2 YSYEKL. The CDR3 runs 15 residues. Trimming removed 1 base at V and 0 bases at J, with 7 bases between. The V and J genes are TRBV4-1 and TRBJ1-3; D remains unclear. Sequencing was done on a sample of peripheral blood. This TCR was sampled from a woman in her sixties or seventies with acute or convalescent COVID-19. CDR3 sequence reads: CASSQGWSSGNTIYF. Written as DNA, the CDR3 is TGCGCCAGCAGCCAAGGGTGGAGCTCTGGAAACACCATATATTTT.